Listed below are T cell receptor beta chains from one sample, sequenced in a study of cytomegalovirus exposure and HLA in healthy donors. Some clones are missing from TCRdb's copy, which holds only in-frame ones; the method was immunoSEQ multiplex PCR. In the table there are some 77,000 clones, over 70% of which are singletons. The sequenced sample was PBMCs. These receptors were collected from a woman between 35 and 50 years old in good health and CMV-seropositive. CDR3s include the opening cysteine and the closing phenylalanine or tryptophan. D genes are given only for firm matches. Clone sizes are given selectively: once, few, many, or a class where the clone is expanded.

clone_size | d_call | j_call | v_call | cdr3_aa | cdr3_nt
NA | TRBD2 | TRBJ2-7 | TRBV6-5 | CASSYHFAGGQDEQYF | TGTGCCAGCAGTTACCATTTTGCGGGAGGTCAGGACGAGCAGTACTTC
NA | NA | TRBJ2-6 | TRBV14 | CASSRRTSGANVLTF | TGTGCCAGCAGCCGACGGACTTCTGGGGCCAACGTCCTGACTTTC
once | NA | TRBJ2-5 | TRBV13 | CASSPSAGGGGETQYF | TGTGCCAGCAGCCCCTCGGCAGGTGGGGGAGGAGAGACCCAGTACTTC
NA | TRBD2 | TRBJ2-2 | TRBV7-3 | CASSFRRGERGGASNTGELFF | TGTGCCAGCAGCTTCAGGAGGGGAGAGCGGGGAGGAGCCTCGAACACCGGGGAGCTGTTTTTT
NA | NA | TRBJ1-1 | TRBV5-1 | CASSPQGGQMNTEAFF | TGCGCCAGCAGCCCTCAAGGCGGACAGATGAACACTGAAGCTTTCTTT
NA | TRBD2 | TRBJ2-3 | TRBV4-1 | CASSQRGLAGNTDTQYF | TGCGCCAGCAGCCAAAGAGGACTAGCGGGTAACACAGATACGCAGTATTTT
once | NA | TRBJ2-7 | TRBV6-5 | CASSSPRSYEQYF | TGTGCCAGCAGTTCCCCCCGGAGCTACGAGCAGTACTTC
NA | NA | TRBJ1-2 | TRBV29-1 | CSVFSTAQGRGNYGYTF | TGCAGCGTTTTCTCGACCGCTCAGGGTAGGGGCAACTATGGCTACACCTTC
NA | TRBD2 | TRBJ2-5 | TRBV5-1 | CASSSGLAGGEQYF | TGCGCCAGCAGCTCCGGACTAGCGGGAGGGGAGCAGTACTTC
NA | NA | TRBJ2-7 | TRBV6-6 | CASSYLLPGEEQYF | TGTGCCAGCAGTTACCTACTACCGGGAGAAGAGCAGTACTTC
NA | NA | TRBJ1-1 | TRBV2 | CASSEVAAEAFF | TGTGCCAGCAGTGAGGTGGCAGCTGAAGCTTTCTTT
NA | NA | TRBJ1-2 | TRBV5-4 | CATLEGADGYTF | TGTGCCACCCTAGAAGGGGCGGATGGCTACACCTTC
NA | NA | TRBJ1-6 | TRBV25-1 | CASSQAGNPYNSPLHF | TGTGCCAGCAGTCAAGCGGGGAACCCCTATAATTCACCCCTCCACTTT
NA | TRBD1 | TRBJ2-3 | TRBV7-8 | CASSPWDRGQEDTQYF | TGTGCCAGCAGCCCGTGGGACAGGGGGCAAGAAGATACGCAGTATTTT
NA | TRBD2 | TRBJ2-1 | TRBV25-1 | CASSEYGVIGLAGQFF | TGTGCCAGCAGTGAGTATGGGGTCATCGGACTAGCGGGACAGTTCTTC
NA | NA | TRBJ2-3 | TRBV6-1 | CAARIWETDTQYF | TGTGCCGCCAGGATATGGGAGACAGATACGCAGTATTTT
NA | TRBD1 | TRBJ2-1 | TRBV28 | CASSSTGGHSNEQFF | TGTGCCAGCAGCTCAACAGGGGGCCACTCCAATGAGCAGTTCTTC
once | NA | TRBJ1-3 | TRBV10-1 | CASSWRENSGNTIYF | TGCGCCAGCAGTTGGCGGGAGAACTCTGGAAACACCATATATTTT
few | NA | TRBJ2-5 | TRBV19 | CASSQGGASETQYF | TGTGCCAGTAGTCAAGGGGGGGCGTCGGAGACCCAGTACTTC
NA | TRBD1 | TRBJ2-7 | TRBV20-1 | CSAYRQGQYF | TGCAGTGCATATAGACAGGGACAGTACTTC
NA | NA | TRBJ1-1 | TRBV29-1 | CSVVRGAGNTEAFF | TGCAGCGTTGTCCGGGGGGCAGGGAACACTGAAGCTTTCTTT
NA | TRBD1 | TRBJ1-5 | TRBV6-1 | CASSTTGGNQPQHF | TGTGCCAGCAGTACGACAGGGGGAAATCAGCCCCAGCATTTT
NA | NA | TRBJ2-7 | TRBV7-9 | CASSPTSSYEQYF | TGTGCCAGCAGCCCCACTTCTAGCTACGAGCAGTACTTC
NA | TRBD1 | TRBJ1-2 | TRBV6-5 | CASGPRGLWGYTF | TGTGCCAGCGGGCCCAGGGGGCTGTGGGGCTACACCTTC
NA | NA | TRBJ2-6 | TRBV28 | CASSDLFRANVLTF | TGTGCCAGCAGTGATCTATTTAGGGCCAACGTCCTGACTTTC
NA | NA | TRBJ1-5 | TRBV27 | CASSYRPVGQPQHF | TGTGCCAGCAGTTACAGGCCTGTGGGCCAGCCCCAGCATTTT
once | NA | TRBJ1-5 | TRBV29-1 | CSVEFWSSAAARRQPQHF | TGCAGCGTTGAATTTTGGTCCAGTGCAGCCGCGAGGCGTCAGCCCCAGCATTTT
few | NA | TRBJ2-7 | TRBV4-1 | CASSQVDLFNYYEQYF | TGCGCCAGCAGCCAAGTAGATTTGTTCAATTACTACGAGCAGTACTTC